These T cell receptor beta chains were read from a single sample in a study of blood T cell repertoires in COVID-19. Only in-frame clones appear in the TCRdb table, and some are missing; sequencing was by immunoSEQ multiplex PCR. Of some 150,000 clones in the sample, roughly 84% are singletons; the top ten hold about 1.2%. The sample consisted of PBMCs or T cells enriched from blood (not recorded which). Receptors originate from a human donor with acute COVID-19. The donor label of this sample is uncertain. Each CDR3 is given with its conserved first and last residue. A D gene is named only where the DNA matches it firmly. Size is omitted from some rows. Given values are once, few, many or a class for expanded clones.

V	D	size	length	J	CDR3	DNA
TRBV10-2	NA	once	14	TRBJ1-5	CASSDTGGNQPQHF	TGCGCCAGCAGTGATACAGGAGGCAATCAGCCCCAGCATTTT
TRBV19	TRBD1	NA	16	TRBJ2-2	CASSIGGTGGTGELFF	TGTGCCAGTAGTATAGGGGGGACAGGGGGCACCGGGGAGCTGTTTTTT
TRBV7-9	TRBD1	NA	17	TRBJ1-4	CASSSPRDRVNHEKLFF	TGTGCCAGCAGCTCCCCTCGGGACAGGGTAAACCATGAAAAACTGTTTTTT
TRBV6-5	NA	NA	11	TRBJ1-5	CASGGDQPQHF	TGTGCCAGCGGGGGGGATCAGCCCCAGCATTTT
TRBV19	NA	NA	13	TRBJ2-7	CASSSGSSDEQYF	TGTGCCAGTAGTAGTGGGAGCAGCGACGAGCAGTACTTC
TRBV30	TRBD1	NA	16	TRBJ1-5	CAWSPSGTGKSQPQHF	TGTGCCTGGAGCCCAAGTGGGACAGGGAAAAGCCAGCCCCAGCATTTT
TRBV7-9	NA	NA	18	TRBJ2-5	CASSFGAGARLKGETQYF	TGTGCCAGCAGCTTCGGGGCGGGGGCCCGACTTAAGGGAGAGACCCAGTACTTC
TRBV3-1/TRBV3-2	TRBD1	NA	15	TRBJ2-1	CASSRGQGAGNEQFF	TGTGCCAGCAGCCGAGGACAGGGGGCTGGAAATGAGCAGTTCTTC
TRBV19	TRBD1	NA	20	TRBJ2-6	CASSIGGVRGSLSGANVLTF	TGTGCCAGTAGTATAGGAGGGGTCAGGGGGAGCCTCTCTGGGGCCAACGTCCTGACTTTC
TRBV27	NA	NA	14	TRBJ1-1	CASSTGIWGTEAFF	TGTGCCAGCAGTACCGGGATTTGGGGCACTGAAGCTTTCTTT
TRBV10-2	NA	NA	13	TRBJ1-2	CASGRSLSDGYTF	TGCGCCTCCGGCAGGTCCTTGTCGGATGGCTACACCTTC
TRBV19	NA	NA	12	TRBJ1-6	CASSIGGSPLHF	TGTGCCAGTAGTATCGGGGGTTCACCCCTCCACTTT
TRBV4-1	NA	NA	21	TRBJ1-6	CASSQGGSIREKPWLDSPLHF	TGCGCCAGCAGCCAAGGGGGCAGTATACGGGAGAAACCCTGGTTGGATTCACCCCTCCACTTT
TRBV6-2/TRBV6-3	NA	NA	15	TRBJ2-7	CASSYSQDSPYEQYF	TGTGCCAGCAGTTACTCGCAGGACAGCCCCTACGAGCAGTACTTC
TRBV19	TRBD1	NA	14	TRBJ2-7	CASSIGTGDYEQYF	TGTGCCAGTAGTATAGGGACAGGGGACTACGAGCAGTACTTC
TRBV30	TRBD1	NA	15	TRBJ2-7	CAWSPTGTGNYEQYF	TGTGCCTGGAGCCCAACCGGGACAGGGAATTACGAGCAGTACTTC
TRBV7-8	NA	NA	12	TRBJ1-1	CASSPTGTEAFF	TGTGCCAGCAGCCCAACCGGCACTGAAGCTTTCTTT
TRBV5-1	NA	NA	15	TRBJ2-3	CASSLGWTVTDTQYF	TGCGCCAGCAGCTTGGGCTGGACTGTAACAGATACGCAGTATTTT
TRBV4-1	NA	NA	15	TRBJ1-2	CASSQDHSGNYGYTF	TGCGCCAGCAGCCAAGATCACTCGGGAAACTATGGCTACACCTTC
TRBV12-3/TRBV12-4	NA	NA	13	TRBJ1-1	CASSPGQNTEAFF	TGTGCCAGCAGCCCCGGACAAAATACAGAAGCTTTCTTT
TRBV30	TRBD1	NA	12	TRBJ1-1	CAWRSQGALAFF	TGTGCCTGGAGGTCACAGGGGGCGTTGGCTTTCTTT
TRBV5-7	NA	NA	11	TRBJ2-7	CASSAGCEQYF	TGTGCCAGCAGCGCGGGGTGCGAGCAGTACTTC
TRBV25-1	TRBD1	NA	14	TRBJ2-7	CASSEGDRSYEQYF	TGTGCCAGCAGTGAGGGGGACAGATCCTACGAGCAGTACTTC
TRBV7-8	TRBD2	NA	16	TRBJ2-3	CASSFLGGGGTDTQYF	TGTGCCAGCAGCTTTCTCGGGGGAGGGGGCACAGATACGCAGTATTTT
TRBV29-1	TRBD2	once	13	TRBJ2-1	CSVASGGRNEQFF	TGCAGCGTTGCTAGCGGGGGGCGCAATGAGCAGTTCTTC
TRBV2	NA	NA	15	TRBJ2-3	CASSEDSLGTDTQYF	TGTGCCAGCAGTGAGGACAGCTTAGGCACAGATACGCAGTATTTT
TRBV29-1	NA	NA	9	TRBJ2-5	CSVGVAQYF	TGCAGCGTTGGAGTTGCCCAGTACTTC
TRBV6-6	TRBD1	once	13	TRBJ1-2	CASRRGQADGYTF	TGTGCCAGCAGGAGAGGACAGGCTGATGGCTACACCTTC
TRBV11-2	NA	few	14	TRBJ1-2	CASSLGTQLAGYTF	TGTGCCAGCAGCTTAGGGACACAATTGGCTGGCTACACCTTC
TRBV12-3/TRBV12-4	TRBD1	few	11	TRBJ1-2	CASLDRGGYTF	TGTGCCAGTCTGGACAGGGGTGGCTACACCTTC
TRBV5-4	NA	NA	12	TRBJ1-1	CASSFLNTEAFF	TGTGCCAGCAGCTTCTTGAACACTGAAGCTTTCTTT
TRBV5-5	TRBD1	NA	16	TRBJ2-2	CASSLTGGAGTGELFF	TGTGCCAGCAGTCTGACAGGGGGCGCGGGCACCGGGGAGCTGTTTTTT
TRBV12-5	NA	NA	19	TRBJ1-6	CASGLVPTQTSSYNSPLHF	TGTGCTAGTGGTTTGGTCCCCACACAGACCTCGAGCTATAATTCACCCCTCCACTTT
TRBV24-1	NA	NA	13	TRBJ2-3	CATSGGFTDTQYF	TGTGCCACCAGTGGCGGATTCACAGATACGCAGTATTTT
TRBV5-1	TRBD2	NA	14	TRBJ2-5	CASSFGTIQETQYF	TGCGCCAGCAGCTTCGGGACTATTCAAGAGACCCAGTACTTC
TRBV10-3	TRBD2	NA	13	TRBJ2-1	CASGTSGGNEQFF	TGTGCCAGTGGGACTAGCGGTGGCAATGAGCAGTTCTTC
TRBV5-1	TRBD2	NA	15	TRBJ2-5	CASSFLAGGEETQYF	TGCGCCAGCAGCTTCCTAGCGGGGGGCGAGGAGACCCAGTACTTC
TRBV9	TRBD1	NA	13	TRBJ1-2	CASSVGQGYGYTF	TGTGCCAGCAGCGTAGGACAGGGTTATGGCTACACCTTC
TRBV30	TRBD1	NA	16	TRBJ1-1	CAWSVPSGTGSTEAFF	TGTGCCTGGAGTGTTCCATCCGGGACAGGGAGCACTGAAGCTTTCTTT
TRBV7-9	NA	NA	14	TRBJ2-5	CASSSQGRQETQYF	TGTGCCAGCAGCTCACAGGGGAGGCAAGAGACCCAGTACTTC
TRBV19	TRBD1	NA	14	TRBJ1-5	CASSIGQAGQPQHF	TGTGCCAGTAGTATCGGACAGGCGGGTCAGCCCCAGCATTTT
TRBV9	TRBD2	once	17	TRBJ2-3	CASSERGASGRTDTQYF	TGTGCCAGCAGCGAGCGGGGGGCTAGCGGGCGCACAGATACGCAGTATTTT
TRBV6-2/TRBV6-3	NA	NA	14	TRBJ1-5	CASSSPGSNQPQHF	TGTGCCAGCAGTTCCCCGGGTAGCAATCAGCCCCAGCATTTT
TRBV11-2	NA	NA	13	TRBJ1-1	CASSLGPGTEAFF	TGTGCCAGCAGCTTAGGCCCCGGCACTGAAGCTTTCTTT
TRBV27	NA	NA	14	TRBJ2-3	CASTPARGTDTQYF	TGTGCCAGCACCCCGGCTCGGGGCACAGATACGCAGTATTTT
TRBV21-1	NA	once	17	TRBJ2-5	CASSKSPGGVREETQYF	TGTGCCAGCAGCAAATCGCCTGGGGGGGTTCGGGAAGAGACCCAGTACTTC
TRBV7-3	TRBD1	NA	14	TRBJ2-1	CASSPGQVYNEQFF	TGTGCCAGCAGCCCGGGACAGGTCTACAATGAGCAGTTCTTC
TRBV6-5	NA	NA	13	TRBJ1-1	CASSYGTNTEAFF	TGTGCCAGCAGTTACGGCACGAACACTGAAGCTTTCTTT
TRBV23-1	TRBD1	NA	17	TRBJ2-5	CASSQSKTGGSQETQYF	TGCGCCAGCAGTCAATCTAAGACAGGGGGAAGTCAAGAGACCCAGTACTTC
TRBV7-9	TRBD1	NA	17	TRBJ2-2	CASSFLVGTGGSGELFF	TGTGCCAGCAGCTTCTTAGTCGGGACAGGGGGCAGCGGGGAGCTGTTTTTT
TRBV6-1	NA	NA	13	TRBJ2-5	CASSDGIQETQYF	TGTGCCAGCAGTGACGGGATCCAAGAGACCCAGTACTTC
TRBV10-3	TRBD1	NA	13	TRBJ1-5	CAISRQGEQPQHF	TGTGCCATCAGCCGACAGGGGGAACAGCCCCAGCATTTT
TRBV9	TRBD1	NA	17	TRBJ1-4	CASSKFGQGGTNEKLFF	TGTGCCAGCAGCAAATTCGGACAGGGAGGAACTAATGAAAAACTGTTTTTT
TRBV4-1	NA	NA	14	TRBJ1-2	CASSRLMANYGYTF	TGCGCCAGCAGCCGGCTCATGGCTAACTATGGCTACACCTTC